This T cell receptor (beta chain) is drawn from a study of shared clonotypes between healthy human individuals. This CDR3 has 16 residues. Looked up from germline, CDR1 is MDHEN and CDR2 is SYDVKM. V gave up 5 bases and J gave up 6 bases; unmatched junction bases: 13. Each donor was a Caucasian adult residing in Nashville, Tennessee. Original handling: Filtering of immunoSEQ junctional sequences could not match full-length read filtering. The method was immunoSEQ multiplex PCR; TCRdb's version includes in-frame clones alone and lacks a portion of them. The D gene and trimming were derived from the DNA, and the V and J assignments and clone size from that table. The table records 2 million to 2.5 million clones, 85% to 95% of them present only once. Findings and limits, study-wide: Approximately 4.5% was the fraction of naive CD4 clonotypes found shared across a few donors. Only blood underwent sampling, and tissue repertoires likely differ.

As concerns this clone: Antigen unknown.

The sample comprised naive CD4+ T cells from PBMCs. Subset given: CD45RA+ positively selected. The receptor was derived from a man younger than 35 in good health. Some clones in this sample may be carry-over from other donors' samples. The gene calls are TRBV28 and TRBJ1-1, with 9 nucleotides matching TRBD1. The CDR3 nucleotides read TGTGCCAGCAGTAGGGGGACAGGGACTTACGGCGCTGAAGCTTTCTTT. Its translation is CASSRGTGTYGAEAFF.